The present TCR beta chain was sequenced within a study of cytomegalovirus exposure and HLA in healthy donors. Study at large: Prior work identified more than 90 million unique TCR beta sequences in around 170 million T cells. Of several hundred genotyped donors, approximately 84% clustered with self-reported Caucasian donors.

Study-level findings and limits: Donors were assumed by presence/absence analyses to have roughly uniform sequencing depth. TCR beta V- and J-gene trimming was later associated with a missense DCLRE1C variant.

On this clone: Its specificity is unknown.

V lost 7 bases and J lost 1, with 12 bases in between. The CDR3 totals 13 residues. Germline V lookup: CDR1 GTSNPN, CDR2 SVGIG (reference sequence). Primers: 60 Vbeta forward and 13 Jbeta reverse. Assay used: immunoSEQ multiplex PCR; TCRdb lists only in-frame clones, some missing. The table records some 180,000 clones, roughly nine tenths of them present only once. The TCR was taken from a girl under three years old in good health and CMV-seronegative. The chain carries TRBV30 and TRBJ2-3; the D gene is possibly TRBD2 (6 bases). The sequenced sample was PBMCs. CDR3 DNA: TGTGCCTCCTCCCCGGGGGGCACAGATACGCAGTATTTT. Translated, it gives CASSPGGTDTQYF.